The 30 T cell receptor beta chains listed next were all sequenced from one sample in a study of blood T cell repertoires in COVID-19. Sequencing used immunoSEQ multiplex PCR; TCRdb keeps in-frame clones, though not all of them. Counted here are some 190,000 clones, roughly 83% occurring once; the ten biggest clones make up approximately 5%. Source material: PBMCs or T cells enriched from blood (not recorded which). These receptors originate from a man aged 35 to 55 with acute COVID-19.

V and J are TRBV5-1 and TRBJ1-2; a possible D gene is TRBD1 (6 bases). V was pared by 4 bases and J by 5 bases, with 18 bases between. This CDR3 contains 15 residues. Per germline, CDR1 SGHRS and CDR2 YFSETQ. As DNA, the CDR3 is TGCGCCAGCAGCACCGGGACACCCAGTTCGTATGGCTACACCTTC. It yields the protein CASSTGTPSSYGYTF.

The rearrangement links TRBV19 to TRBJ2-3, with TRBD2 as a possible D gene (7 bases). V was cut by 6 bases and J by 1 base, with 14 bases left in between. This CDR3 contains 15 residues. Germline CDR1 and CDR2: LNHDA and SQIVND (reference sequence). The CDR3, as DNA: TGTGCCAGTAGGCTGGGGGGGCAACGCACAGATACGCAGTATTTT. It encodes CASRLGGQRTDTQYF.

This clone has only one observation. The chain has TRBV5-4 and TRBJ2-5; TRBD2 might be the D (6 bases). V was shortened by 4 bases and J by 1 base, with 17 bases between the two germline ends. This CDR3 is built from 16 residues. In germline, CDR1 is SGHNT, CDR2 YYREEE (reference sequence). The DNA of the CDR3 is TGTGCCAGCAGCAAAGGTCGAGGGAGGCTCCAAGAGACCCAGTACTTC. Its protein product is CASSKGRGRLQETQYF.

The J gene is TRBJ2-5, the V gene TRBV7-2; perhaps TRBD1 as D (7 bases). The CDR3 length is 15 residues. V was pared by 6 bases and J by 0 bases, with 14 bases between. Per germline, CDR1 SGHTA and CDR2 FQGNSA. The CDR3 nucleotides are TGTGCCAGCAGTTTTACAGGGGACTACCAAGAGACCCAGTACTTC. Its translation is CASSFTGDYQETQYF.

V is TRBV24-1 and J is TRBJ2-7; TRBD2 might be the D (5 bases). There are 12 residues in the CDR3. Per the germline V gene, CDR1 is KGHDR and CDR2 is SFDVKD. V lost 3 bases to trimming and J lost 3 bases, with 5 bases between them. The CDR3 DNA follows: TGTGCCACCAGTGATCGGGACTACGAGCAGTACTTC. It translates to CATSDRDYEQYF.

This chain uses TRBV5-1 with TRBJ2-3; D might be TRBD2 (7 bases). Trimming stripped 4 bases from V and 2 bases from J, with 17 bases between. The V gene's germline CDR1 is SGHRS and CDR2 YFSETQ. The CDR3 totals 16 residues. CDR3 sequence: CASSGGAAISTDTQYF. For the CDR3, the DNA is TGCGCCAGCAGCGGGGGGGCGGCTATTTCCACAGATACGCAGTATTTT.

The J gene is TRBJ1-3, the V gene TRBV7-9, with no clear D. This CDR3 contains 12 residues. Germline CDR1 and CDR2: SEHNR and FQNEAQ (reference sequence). The V gene lost 11 bases and the J gene lost 0 bases, with 8 bases spanning the gap. This CDR3 is CAESFSGNTIYF. For the CDR3, the DNA is TGTGCCGAGTCCTTCTCTGGAAACACCATATATTTT.

The rearrangement uses TRBV30 and TRBJ2-1; D is perhaps TRBD2 (5 bases). Trimming removed 5 bases at V and 6 bases at J, with 14 bases between. The V gene's germline CDR1 is GTSNPN and CDR2 SVGIG (reference sequence). This CDR3 spans 13 amino acids. The CDR3 region is CAWGKDLRNEQFF. Written as DNA, the CDR3 is TGTGCCTGGGGAAAGGACTTACGCAATGAGCAGTTCTTC.

The chain has TRBV19 and TRBJ1-5; 7 bases align to TRBD1. The V gene's germline CDR1 is LNHDA and CDR2 SQIVND (reference sequence). This CDR3 comprises 13 residues. The J segment lost 6 bases and the V segment lost 5 bases, leaving 4 bases of the junction unmatched. In DNA form, the CDR3 reads TGTGCCAGTAGTGGTCAGGGGGGTCAGCCCCAGCATTTT. It specifies CASSGQGGQPQHF. Drawing the rest from reference TRBV19 and TRBJ1-5, the complete variable domain is DGGITQSPKYLFRKEGQNVTLSCEQNLNHDAMYWYRQDPGQGLRLIYYSQIVNDFQKGDIAEGYSVSREKKESFPLTVTSAQKNPTAFYLCASSGQGGQPQHFGDGTRLSIL.

The V and J genes are TRBV20-1 and TRBJ2-5; D uncertain. The CDR3 has 13 amino acids. CDR1 is DFQATT and CDR2 is SNEGSKA in the germline V gene (reference sequence). The ends were cut back, 3 bases at V and 4 bases at J, with 12 bases in the middle. CDR3: CSASSSKRETQYF. CDR3 nucleotides: TGCAGTGCTAGTTCCAGTAAGCGAGAGACCCAGTACTTC.

Written as DNA, the CDR3 is TGTGCCAGCAGCGGGGGACTAGCGGGGGGTGCTAGCACAGATACGCAGTATTTT. As protein: CASSGGLAGGASTDTQYF. The chain recombines TRBV3-1 (or the pseudogene TRBV3-2) with TRBJ2-3; 15 bases match TRBD2. Germline lookup yields CDR1 LGHDT and CDR2 YNNKEL (reference sequence). CDR3 length: 18 residues. J gave up 0 bases and V 5 bases, and 6 bases lay outside the gene matches.

This chain uses TRBV4-1 with TRBJ2-2; 12 positions match TRBD2. This CDR3 spans 15 amino acids. The V gene's germline CDR1 is MGHRA and CDR2 YSYEKL. V shed 5 bases, J shed 5 bases, and the junction held 3 bases outside the gene matches. The CDR3 DNA follows: TGCGCCAGCAGCTTCGGGACTAGCGGGACCGGGGAGCTGTTTTTT. Translated: CASSFGTSGTGELFF.

The genes are TRBV25-1 and TRBJ1-1; D remains ambiguous. Between the trimmed V and J ends, which lost 8 bases and 8 bases, there was a span of 12 bases. The CDR3 loop spans 11 amino acids. The germline gives CDR1 MGHDK, CDR2 SYGVNS. The CDR3 DNA reads TGTGCCAGCCGGCTCCGAGGAGAAGCTTTCTTT. Translation gives CASRLRGEAFF.

The genes are TRBV10-3 and TRBJ2-3; 7 bases agree with TRBD1. Germline assignment: CDR1 ENHRY and CDR2 SYGVKD. With 3 bases clipped from V and 6 bases from J, the junction kept 9 bases outside the gene matches. This CDR3 is 15 amino acids long. Written as DNA, the CDR3 is TGTGCCATCAGTGACCGGCTCGGGACAGCTGATACGCAGTATTTT. As protein: CAISDRLGTADTQYF.

As concerns this clone: The same CDR3 also results from other DNA sequences found in this sample. The gene calls are TRBV9 and TRBJ2-3, with D perhaps matching TRBD1 (6 bases). Trimming left V 2 bases short and J 1 base short, with 11 bases between. The CDR3 is 15 residues long. Per germline, CDR1 SGDLS and CDR2 YYNGEE. CDR3: CASSVTGDGTDTQYF. DNA for the CDR3: TGTGCCAGCAGCGTGACAGGCGACGGCACAGATACGCAGTATTTT.

This clone was seen only once. V and J are TRBV28 and TRBJ1-5; the D gene is possibly TRBD1 (6 bases). From germline, CDR1 is MDHEN and CDR2 SYDVKM. This CDR3 spans 15 amino acids. Trimming took off 5 bases at V and 0 bases at J, with 11 bases between the two ends. The CDR3, as DNA: TGTGCCAGCAGTCTGGGACAAGCTAGCAATCAGCCCCAGCATTTT. Protein: CASSLGQASNQPQHF.

The DNA of the CDR3 is TGTGCCAGCAGTTACCCCATGGACAGACGAAACAATGAGCAGTTCTTC. Its protein is CASSYPMDRRNNEQFF. This rearrangement joins TRBV6-5 to TRBJ2-1, with D perhaps matching TRBD1 (6 bases). The CDR3 consists of 16 residues. CDR1 is MNHEY, CDR2 SVGAGI, per germline. V dropped 2 bases and J dropped 5 bases, with 16 bases sitting between them.

The J gene is TRBJ1-5, the V gene TRBV12-3 or TRBV12-4; 9 nucleotides agree with TRBD1. The CDR3 covers 13 residues. The V and J ends lost 8 bases and 5 bases, in that order; junction bases with no gene match: 4. The CDR3, as DNA: TGTGCCAGCGGACAGGGGCATTATCAGCCCCAGCATTTT. It codes for CASGQGHYQPQHF.

V is TRBV19 and J is TRBJ1-5, with D hard to call. The CDR3 covers 15 residues. Germline loops: CDR1 LNHDA, CDR2 SQIVND (reference sequence). The ends were cut back, 1 base at V and 5 bases at J, with 12 bases in the middle. CDR3 in DNA: TGTGCCAGTAGTATAGTGGCCCTGGGCTATCAGCCCCAGCATTTT. Protein sequence: CASSIVALGYQPQHF.

The chain uses TRBV10-3 and TRBJ1-1; maybe TRBD1 (6 bases). V was pared by 6 bases and J by 0 bases, with 8 bases between. This CDR3 comprises 13 residues. Germline V CDR1 and CDR2: ENHRY, SYGVKD. The CDR3 DNA is TGTGCCATCAGGCAGGGGTTGAACACTGAAGCTTTCTTT. Protein sequence: CAIRQGLNTEAFF.

This rearrangement joins TRBV30 to TRBJ1-4, with no clear D. Germline V lookup: CDR1 GTSNPN, CDR2 SVGIG (reference sequence). The CDR3 is 14 amino acids. Trimming pared 5 bases from V and 10 bases from J, leaving 20 bases between. In DNA form, the CDR3 reads TGTGCCTGGGCCCGTCGAGGGCGCCATGGAAAACTGTTTTTT. This sequence encodes CAWARRGRHGKLFF.

J is TRBJ1-2 and V is TRBV9; 8 bases are shared with TRBD1. This CDR3 comprises 14 residues. Germline-derived CDR1 and CDR2 are SGDLS and YYNGEE. V gave up 2 bases and J gave up 3 bases; unmatched junction bases: 3. The CDR3 nucleotides read TGTGCCAGCAGCGTCACGGACAGGGACTATGGCTACACCTTC. It translates to CASSVTDRDYGYTF.

The J gene is TRBJ2-5, the V gene TRBV7-2; no clear D gene. V was trimmed by 4 bases and J by 3 bases, leaving 18 bases between them. Looked up from germline, CDR1 is SGHTA and CDR2 is FQGNSA. This CDR3 is 16 amino acids long. The CDR3 nucleotides read TGTGCCAGCAGCTCGGTAGTTGCAGGTTGGAAAGAGACCCAGTACTTC. Translation gives CASSSVVAGWKETQYF.

The table lists this clone with a count of one. The chain combines TRBV12-3 or TRBV12-4 with TRBJ2-3; D call uncertain. Deletions cut 5 bases from V and 5 bases from J, with 8 bases between. The CDR3 is made up of 12 amino acids. The CDR3 reads CASSLYLDTQYF. CDR3 sequence (DNA): TGTGCCAGCAGTCTGTACTTAGATACGCAGTATTTT.

V and J are TRBV5-5 and TRBJ1-6; weak D call: TRBD1 (5 bases). The CDR3 is 15 residues long. Germline V gene sequence: CDR1 SGHKS, CDR2 YYEKEE (reference sequence). Trimming removed 4 bases at V and 11 bases at J, with 19 bases between. Here the CDR3 reads CASSKTSSGAPPLHF. In DNA, the CDR3 is TGTGCCAGCAGCAAGACTAGCTCCGGGGCACCACCCCTCCACTTT.

Note on this clone: At the DNA level, this CDR3 is encoded by other sequences in the same sample as well. This chain joins TRBV19 and TRBJ2-1; the D is unclear. CDR1 and CDR2 (germline): LNHDA, SQIVND (reference sequence). Trimming took off 5 bases at V and 0 bases at J, with 8 bases between the two ends. The CDR3 covers 14 residues. Here the CDR3 reads CASSPLSSYNEQFF. The DNA of the CDR3 is TGTGCCAGTAGTCCCCTGAGCTCCTACAATGAGCAGTTCTTC.

The chain is built from TRBV9 and TRBJ1-5; D may be TRBD1 (6 bases). Per the germline V gene, CDR1 is SGDLS and CDR2 is YYNGEE. Trimming cost V 3 bases and J 5 bases, with 9 bases left between them. The CDR3 loop spans 13 amino acids. CDR3 bases: TGTGCCAGCAGCGGGGGGCCCCATCAGCCCCAGCATTTT. Its translation is CASSGGPHQPQHF.

In DNA, the CDR3 is TGTGCCAGCAGCCAAGGGGGAGCGGGAGGACAGGCAGATACGCAGTATTTT. Translation: CASSQGGAGGQADTQYF. This sequence joins TRBV4-2 and TRBJ2-3, with TRBD2 matching over 9 bases. This CDR3 is 17 amino acids long. Germline CDR1 is LGHNA and CDR2 is YNFKEQ. The J segment lost 4 bases and the V segment lost 1 base, leaving 9 bases of the junction unmatched.

The chain employs TRBV29-1 and TRBJ1-1, with 8 bases that match TRBD1. CDR3 length: 15 amino acids. CDR1 is SQVTM and CDR2 is ANQGSEA in the germline V gene. V lost 6 bases to trimming and J lost 9 bases; unmatched junction nucleotides: 18. The CDR3 nucleotides read TGCAGCGTCCACAAAGGAGGACAGGGAAGGGCAAAAGCTTTCTTT. It codes for CSVHKGGQGRAKAFF. The full variable domain, rest sourced from reference TRBV29-1 and TRBJ1-1, is SAVISQKPSRDICQRGTSLTIQCQVDSQVTMMFWYRQQPGQSLTLIATANQGSEATYESGFVIDKFPISRPNLTFSTLTVSNMSPEDSSIYLCSVHKGGQGRAKAFFGQGTRLTVV.

The genes are TRBV29-1 and TRBJ2-1, with 9 bases identical to TRBD2. V was clipped by 4 bases and J by 7 bases; unmatched bases: 8. This CDR3 has 14 amino acids. Germline CDR1 SQVTM, CDR2 ANQGSEA. For the CDR3, the DNA is TGCAGCGTTGGGGTGCGGGAGGGCCGTAATGAGCAGTTCTTC. This sequence encodes CSVGVREGRNEQFF.